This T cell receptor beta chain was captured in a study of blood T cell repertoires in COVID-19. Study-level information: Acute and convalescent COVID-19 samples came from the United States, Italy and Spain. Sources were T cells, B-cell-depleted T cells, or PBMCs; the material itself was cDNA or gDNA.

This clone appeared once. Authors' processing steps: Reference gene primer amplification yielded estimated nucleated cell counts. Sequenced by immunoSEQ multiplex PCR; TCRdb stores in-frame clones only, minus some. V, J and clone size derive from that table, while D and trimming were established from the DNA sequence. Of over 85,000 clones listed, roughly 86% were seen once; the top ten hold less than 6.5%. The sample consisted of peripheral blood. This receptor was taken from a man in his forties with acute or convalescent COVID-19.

CDR3 nucleotide sequence: TGCAGTGCTAAACAGGGTGGGACCCAGTACTTC. Encoded protein: CSAKQGGTQYF. This chain links TRBV20-1 with TRBJ2-5; the D gene is possibly TRBD1 (6 bases). Trimming shortened V by 4 bases and J by 7 bases, and 10 bases separated the two germline ends. Germline V gene sequence: CDR1 DFQATT, CDR2 SNEGSKA (reference sequence). The CDR3 has 11 amino acids.